The 16 T cell receptor beta chains below were found in one sample sequenced in a study of shared clonotypes between healthy human individuals. Assay: immunoSEQ multiplex PCR; the TCRdb copy retains only in-frame clones and omits some. Of more than 1,200,000 clones listed, about 98.5% were seen once; the top ten hold around 0.38%. Sequenced material: naive CD4+ T cells sorted from blood. Noted subset: CD45RA+ positively selected. These receptor sequences come from a man aged 30 to 39 in good health.

This clone was detected only once. Other DNA sequences from this sample encode an identical CDR3 as well. V usage is TRBV18 and J usage is TRBJ2-2; D is uncertain. V dropped 6 bases and J dropped 2 bases, with 10 bases sitting between them. Germline assignment: CDR1 KGHSH and CDR2 LQKENI. This CDR3 has 14 residues. The CDR3 region has the DNA TGTGCCAGCTCGCCCCAGAGAAACACCGGGGAGCTGTTTTTT. Its protein product is CASSPQRNTGELFF.

The J gene is TRBJ2-1, the V gene TRBV5-1; D is undetermined. Germline V lookup: CDR1 SGHRS, CDR2 YFSETQ. The V end was cut by 0 bases, the J end by 3 bases, with 10 bases between. CDR3 length: 15 residues. The CDR3, as DNA: TGCGCCAGCAGCTTGGTAGGGCCCATCTACAATGAGCAGTTCTTC. This gives the protein CASSLVGPIYNEQFF.

The gene calls are TRBV5-1 and TRBJ2-7; 7 bases fit TRBD1. CDR3 length: 19 amino acids. V dropped 6 bases and J dropped 3; count of bases not matched to a gene: 24. CDR1 and CDR2 from the germline V gene are SGHRS and YFSETQ. The CDR3 DNA is TGCGCCAGCACCCACCGGGAACAGGGGTCCTTTAGGGTAAACTACGAGCAGTACTTC. Translating gives CASTHREQGSFRVNYEQYF.

The chain has TRBV6-6 and TRBJ2-7; 9 bases align to TRBD2. Germline assignment: CDR1 MNHNY and CDR2 SVGAGI (reference sequence). This CDR3 comprises 14 residues. V lost 9 bases, J lost 5 bases, and 11 bases stayed unmatched. CDR3 sequence reads: CASKVAAGGDEQYF. CDR3 DNA sequence: TGTGCCAGTAAGGTTGCCGCGGGAGGGGACGAGCAGTACTTC.

This chain joins TRBV2 and TRBJ2-2, with D perhaps matching TRBD1 (6 bases). Germline V gene lookup returns CDR1 SNHLY and CDR2 FYNNEI. The germline V and J ends were trimmed by 6 bases and 4 bases, with 12 bases remaining between them. This CDR3 region has 14 residues. The CDR3 nucleotides are TGTGCCAGCAGCGGACAGCTCACCACCGGGGAGCTGTTTTTT. It translates to CASSGQLTTGELFF.

The chain is built from TRBV5-1 and TRBJ2-2; D is perhaps TRBD2 (5 bases). Germline V CDR1 and CDR2: SGHRS, YFSETQ. The CDR3 covers 13 residues. The germline V and J ends were trimmed by 7 bases and 2 bases, with 9 bases remaining between them. The CDR3 bases are TGCGCCAGCGAGGACTCAAACACCGGGGAGCTGTTTTTT. Protein product: CASEDSNTGELFF. Full variable domain (remainder filled in from reference TRBV5-1 and TRBJ2-2): KAGVTQTPRYLIKTRGQQVTLSCSPISGHRSVSWYQQTPGQGLQFLFEYFSETQRNKGNFPGRFSGRQFSNSRSEMNVSTLELGDSALYLCASEDSNTGELFFGEGSRLTVL.

CDR3 nucleotides: TGTGCCAGTAGTACCGGGACAGCGCTCTCTGGGGCCAACGTCCTGACTTTC. This translates into CASSTGTALSGANVLTF. The genes are TRBV19 and TRBJ2-6; 7 bases fit TRBD1. J gave up 0 bases and V 4 bases, and 6 bases lay outside the gene matches. CDR3 size: 17 residues. The germline V gene has CDR1 LNHDA and CDR2 SQIVND (reference sequence).

This rearrangement joins TRBV5-1 to TRBJ2-7, with D possibly TRBD1 on 5 matching bases. Looked up from germline, CDR1 is SGHRS and CDR2 is YFSETQ. The CDR3 covers 16 residues. Trimming shortened V by 0 bases and J by 6 bases, and 19 bases separated the two germline ends. This CDR3 is CASSLGPAQGAVEQYF. CDR3 in DNA: TGCGCCAGCAGCTTGGGGCCAGCTCAGGGCGCGGTCGAGCAGTACTTC.

CDR3 coding DNA: TGTGCCTGGACTTCGGGGACTAGCGGGTTTTGGAGACCCTACGAGCAGTACTTC. Residues: CAWTSGTSGFWRPYEQYF. The V gene is TRBV30, the J gene TRBJ2-7, with 12 bases lining up with TRBD2. The CDR3 runs to 18 residues. Per germline, CDR1 GTSNPN and CDR2 SVGIG (reference sequence). Trimming at V came to 4 bases and at J to 2 bases, leaving 15 bases not matched to a gene.

This rearrangement joins TRBV21-1 to TRBJ1-4; TRBD1 was called by the table and not checked on the DNA. TRBV21-1 constitutes a pseudogene. There are 15 residues in the CDR3. The CDR3 nucleotides read TGTGCCAGCAGCAGGGCGACAGGGGGGATTGAAAAACTGTTTTTT. Residues: CASSRATGGIEKLFF.

V is TRBV5-1 and J is TRBJ2-3, with unresolved D. The CDR3 covers 14 residues. CDR1 and CDR2 (germline): SGHRS, YFSETQ. V lost 5 bases and J lost 1, with 11 bases in between. The CDR3 here is CASRMLSGTDTQYF. The CDR3 nucleotides read TGCGCCAGCAGGATGTTGTCGGGCACAGATACGCAGTATTTT.

This rearrangement joins TRBV10-1 to TRBJ2-2, with D unclear. V dropped 4 bases and J dropped 1 base, with 10 bases sitting between them. The length of the CDR3 is 15 residues. Looked up from germline, CDR1 is WNHNN and CDR2 is SYGVQD (reference sequence). CDR3 coding DNA: TGCGCCAGCAGTGTAAACCAATTGAACACCGGGGAGCTGTTTTTT. This gives the protein CASSVNQLNTGELFF.

Here the CDR3 DNA reads TGTGCCAGCCTGGGGGCGAACACCGGGGAGCTGTTTTTT. Its translation is CASLGANTGELFF. J is TRBJ2-2 and V is TRBV28; D may correspond to TRBD1 or TRBD2 (5 bases each). CDR1 MDHEN and CDR2 SYDVKM come from the germline V gene. The CDR3 is 13 amino acids. Trimming stripped 8 bases from V and 0 bases from J, with 7 bases between. Based on the CDR3 plus reference TRBV28 and TRBJ2-2, the full variable domain is DVKVTQSSRYLVKRTGEKVFLECVQDMDHENMFWYRQDPGLGLRLIYFSYDVKMKEKGDIPEGYSVSREKKERFSLILESASTNQTSMYLCASLGANTGELFFGEGSRLTVL.

The V gene is TRBV9, the J gene TRBJ2-1; D possibly corresponds to TRBD2 (5 bases). Germline loops: CDR1 SGDLS, CDR2 YYNGEE. Trimming shortened V by 5 bases and J by 2 bases, and 14 bases separated the two germline ends. The CDR3 loop spans 15 amino acids. CDR3: CASSPKEGPYNEQFF. In DNA, the CDR3 is TGTGCCAGCAGTCCTAAAGAGGGCCCCTACAATGAGCAGTTCTTC.

V usage is TRBV27 and J usage is TRBJ2-2, with a tentative D call TRBD2 (5 bases). Trimming took off 6 bases at V and 1 base at J, with 21 bases between the two ends. CDR3 length equals 18 residues. CDR1 and CDR2 (germline): MNHEY, SMNVEV (reference sequence). CDR3 DNA sequence: TGTGCCAGCAGGCAACGGCGGGCTCGGTCCGGGAACACCGGGGAGCTGTTTTTT. It is translated as CASRQRRARSGNTGELFF.

Comments on this clone: This sample includes further DNA sequences coding for the same CDR3. The genes are TRBV19 and TRBJ1-5; D gene uncertain. The CDR3 runs 14 residues. Trimming removed 3 bases at V and 3 bases at J, with 9 bases between. The V gene's germline CDR1 is LNHDA and CDR2 SQIVND (reference sequence). For the CDR3, the DNA is TGTGCCAGTAGTATTAACCGGGACAATCAGCCCCAGCATTTT. Translated: CASSINRDNQPQHF.